One sample yielded the 6 T cell receptor beta chains listed below, sequenced in a study of PD-1 blockade in classical Hodgkin lymphoma. Here immunoSEQ multiplex PCR was the method, and the copy in TCRdb shows in-frame clones only, minus some. The sample consists of 100,000 or so clones, approximately 90% of them appearing once. Time point noted: cycle 4 day 1 (C4D1), after less than 7 weeks of nivolumab. Every one of the patients relapsed after autologous stem cell transplantation (brentuximab vedotin exposure was variable). The material sequenced was peripheral blood mononuclear cells (PBMCs), taken before the fourth cycle of nivolumab. The receptors come from a human donor with classical Hodgkin lymphoma.

This chain uses TRBV7-9 with TRBJ1-5; TRBD1 is a possible D gene (5 bases). The CDR3 spans 12 residues. Germline V gene lookup returns CDR1 SEHNR and CDR2 FQNEAQ (reference sequence). Trimming removed 1 base at V and 7 bases at J, with 5 bases between. The CDR3 reads CASSLEGQPQHF. The DNA for the CDR3 is TGTGCCAGCAGCTTAGAGGGGCAGCCCCAGCATTTT.

The genes are TRBV5-6 and TRBJ2-7, with 12 bases fitting TRBD1. This CDR3 has 14 residues. After removal of 3 bases from V and 5 bases from J, the junction contained 3 bases not matched to a gene. Per germline, CDR1 SGHDT and CDR2 YYEEEE. CDR3 region: CASSWGTGGHEQYF. CDR3 bases: TGTGCCAGCAGCTGGGGGACAGGGGGCCACGAGCAGTACTTC.

The rearrangement links TRBV6-1 to TRBJ2-3, with 7 nucleotides matching TRBD2. Germline V CDR1 and CDR2: MNHNS, SASEGT. This CDR3 has 13 residues. V lost 11 bases and J lost 2; bases outside the gene matches: 7. DNA of the CDR3: TGTGCCGGGGGGGACTACGACACAGATACGCAGTATTTT. Amino acids: CAGGDYDTDTQYF.

This rearrangement joins TRBV18 to TRBJ2-1; no clear D. V dropped 1 base and J dropped 8 bases, with 15 bases sitting between them. The CDR3 has 15 residues. The germline gives CDR1 KGHSH, CDR2 LQKENI. CDR3 protein: CASSPRQAFGDEQFF. The CDR3 bases are TGTGCCAGCTCACCACGACAAGCCTTTGGGGATGAGCAGTTCTTC.

This clone was found once. CDR3 nucleotide sequence: TGTGCCAGCAGCTTGTTTCGAACGGCATATAGCAATCAGCCCCAGCATTTT. It codes for CASSLFRTAYSNQPQHF. The V call is TRBV5-6, the J call TRBJ1-5; unclear D gene. With 1 base removed from V and 0 bases from J, the gap between germline ends came to 14 bases. Germline assignment: CDR1 SGHDT and CDR2 YYEEEE. The CDR3 totals 17 residues.

V and J are TRBV18 and TRBJ2-5, with TRBD2 as a possible D gene (5 bases). The germline V and J ends were trimmed by 1 base and 1 base, with 7 bases remaining between them. The CDR3 extends over 14 amino acids. Germline CDR1 and CDR2: KGHSH and LQKENI. Here the CDR3 reads CASSPLLAQETQYF. CDR3 in DNA: TGTGCCAGCTCACCACTCCTAGCCCAAGAGACCCAGTACTTC.